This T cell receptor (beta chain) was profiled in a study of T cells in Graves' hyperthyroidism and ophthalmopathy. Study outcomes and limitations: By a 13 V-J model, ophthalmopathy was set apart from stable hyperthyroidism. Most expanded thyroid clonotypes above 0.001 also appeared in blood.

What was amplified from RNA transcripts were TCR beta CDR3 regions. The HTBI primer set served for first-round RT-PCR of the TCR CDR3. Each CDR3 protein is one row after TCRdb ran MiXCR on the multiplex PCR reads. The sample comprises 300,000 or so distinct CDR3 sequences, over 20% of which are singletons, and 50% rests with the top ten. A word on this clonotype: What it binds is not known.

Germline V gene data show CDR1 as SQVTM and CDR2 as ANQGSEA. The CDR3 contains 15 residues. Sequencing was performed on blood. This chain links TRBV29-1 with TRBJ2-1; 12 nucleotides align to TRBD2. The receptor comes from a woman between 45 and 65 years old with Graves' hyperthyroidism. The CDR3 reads CGFREWTSGKVGQFF. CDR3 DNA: TGCGGCTTCCGTGAGTGGACTAGCGGGAAAGTGGGGCAGTTCTTC.